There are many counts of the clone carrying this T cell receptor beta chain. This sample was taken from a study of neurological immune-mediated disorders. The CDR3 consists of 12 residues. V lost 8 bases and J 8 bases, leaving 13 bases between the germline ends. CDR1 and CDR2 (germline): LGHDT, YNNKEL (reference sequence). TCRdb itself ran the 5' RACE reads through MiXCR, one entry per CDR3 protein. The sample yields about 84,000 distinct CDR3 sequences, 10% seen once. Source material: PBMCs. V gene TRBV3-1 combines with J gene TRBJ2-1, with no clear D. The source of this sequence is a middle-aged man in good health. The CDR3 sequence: CASLSLGDEQFF. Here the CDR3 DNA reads TGTGCCAGCTTAAGTCTTGGAGATGAGCAGTTCTTC.